This TCR beta chain was obtained from a study of CD8+ T cells in alopecia areata. As the sequencing template, cDNA was produced by extracting RNA and reverse transcribing it. The protocol was immunoSEQ multiplex PCR, while the TCRdb copy is restricted to in-frame clones and leaves out a portion. Among fewer than 250,000 clones listed, 43% were seen once. This sample's treatment: oral pan-JAK inhibitor, 5-10 mg twice daily. Trimming cost V 5 bases and J 4 bases; bases outside gene matches: 4. The CDR3 extends over 13 amino acids. The germline V gene has CDR1 SGHTA and CDR2 FQGNSA. The V gene is TRBV7-2, the J gene TRBJ1-2, with 7 positions matching TRBD1. The starting material was CD4+ T cells sorted from blood, obtained at approximately week 36, from a patient treated with tofacitinib. This TCR was sampled from a human donor with alopecia areata. This CDR3 is CASSPTGSYGYTF. DNA of the CDR3: TGTGCCAGCAGCCCGACAGGGAGCTATGGCTACACCTTC.